These 5 T cell receptor beta chains originate from one sample sequenced in a study of blood T cells in healthy people across ages. Sample-barcoded 5' priming and a J-beta primer mix drove a second PCR of roughly 6 to 12 cycles. MiXCR was run by TCRdb on the 5' RACE reads, yielding one entry per CDR3 protein. The table records about 1 million distinct CDR3 sequences, more than 35% of them present only once. Sequenced: blood. The receptor source for this set is a woman in her fifties or sixties in good health.

This rearrangement joins TRBV2 to TRBJ2-5, with D tentatively TRBD1 or TRBD2 (7 bases each). The germline V gene encodes CDR1 SNHLY and CDR2 FYNNEI. CDR3 size: 15 residues. Trimming shortened V by 2 bases and J by 5 bases, and 15 bases separated the two germline ends. CDR3 protein: CASSEYPQGGETQYF. CDR3 nucleotide sequence: TGTGCCAGCAGTGAATACCCCCAGGGGGGGGAGACCCAGTACTTC.

The CDR3 region is CASNPAAVLLDTQYF. The CDR3 DNA reads as TGTGCCAGCAACCCGGCAGCAGTTCTTTTAGATACGCAGTATTTT. This chain links TRBV7-8 with TRBJ2-3; D ambiguous. This CDR3 has 15 residues. Germline V gene data show CDR1 as SGHVS and CDR2 as FQNEAQ. V lost 7 bases and J lost 5, with 19 bases in between.

V is TRBV30 and J is TRBJ2-7, with 8 bases aligning to TRBD1. J lost 6 bases, V lost 2 bases, and 15 bases had no gene match. There are 16 residues in the CDR3. Germline assignment: CDR1 GTSNPN and CDR2 SVGIG (reference sequence). The CDR3 loop reads CAWSTLQGGGGGEQYF. The CDR3 bases are TGTGCCTGGAGTACCCTACAGGGGGGTGGTGGGGGCGAGCAGTACTTC.

This clonotype was seen only a few times. This chain connects TRBV12-3 or TRBV12-4 to TRBJ2-3; D is undetermined. Trimming cost V 2 bases and J 6 bases, with 6 bases left between them. This CDR3 comprises 12 residues. The DNA for the CDR3 is TGTGCCAGCAGTTTATGGCGGGATACGCAGTATTTT. Translating gives CASSLWRDTQYF.

V usage is TRBV12-5 and J usage is TRBJ2-7; tentative D call: TRBD1 (6 bases). Looked up from germline, CDR1 is LGHNT and CDR2 is FRNRAP. This CDR3 contains 18 residues. The V and J ends lost 6 bases and 0 bases respectively, with 24 bases between them. CDR3 sequence: CASGHRDPFPGSSYEQYF. Here the CDR3 DNA reads TGTGCTAGTGGGCACAGGGACCCCTTCCCTGGGAGCTCCTACGAGCAGTACTTC.